This TCR beta chain stems from a study of blood T cell repertoires in COVID-19. The germline gives CDR1 SNHLY, CDR2 FYNNEI. The length of the CDR3 is 14 residues. The V gene lost 3 bases and the J gene lost 1 base, with 9 bases spanning the gap. Authors' methods: It was from reference gene primer amplification that nucleated cell counts were estimated. Using immunoSEQ multiplex PCR, the repertoire was profiled, and TCRdb retains in-frame clones only, with some absent. Clone size and V and J calls were adopted from that table, with D and trimming inferred from the DNA. In the table there are 200,000 to 250,000 clones, 75% to 85% of which are singletons.

The chain links TRBV2 to TRBJ1-1; D may be TRBD1 (5 bases). The sequence was collected from a woman in her 50s with acute or convalescent COVID-19. Material: peripheral blood. CDR3 residues: CASSEGQRNTEAFF. In DNA, the CDR3 is TGTGCCAGCAGTGAGGGGCAGAGGAACACTGAAGCTTTCTTT.